A single sample is the source of the 22 T cell receptor beta chains below, sequenced in a study of CD8 T cells in ankylosing spondylitis. Study outcomes and limitations: Within ankylosing spondylitis blood, a TCR beta motif made up of several highly homologous variants appeared to be characteristic.

Their antigens remain unidentified. In TCRdb, the 5' RACE reads were re-called with MiXCR into one record per CDR3 protein. There are about 500,000 distinct CDR3 sequences in the sample; over 4% occur only once, and around 3.5% lies in the top ten. The sample taken for sequencing was blood, either unsorted or a sorted T cell fraction (not recorded which). These receptor sequences come from a male donor with ankylosing spondylitis.

This clonotype occurred many times. The V and J genes are TRBV7-9 and TRBJ2-3, with D hard to call. Trimming removed 0 bases at V and 5 bases at J, with 15 bases between. Germline V gene sequence: CDR1 SEHNR, CDR2 FQNEAQ (reference sequence). The CDR3 runs 16 residues. CDR3 coding DNA: TGTGCCAGCAGCTTAGCGCTCGGACCGAATAAAGATACGCAGTATTTT. Translation gives CASSLALGPNKDTQYF.

This clonotype was recorded many times. The chain carries TRBV10-2 and TRBJ2-1; 16 nucleotides agree with TRBD2. The germline CDR1 and CDR2 sequences are WSHSY and SAAADI. J lost 10 bases, V lost 1 base, and 1 base had no gene match. The CDR3 runs to 15 residues. The CDR3 DNA follows: TGCGCCAGCAGTGAGTGGGGACTAGCGGGAGGGGAGCAGTTCTTC. Translating it yields CASSEWGLAGGEQFF.

There are many counts of this clonotype. This chain joins TRBV11-2 and TRBJ2-1, with D hard to call. Germline V CDR1 and CDR2: SGHAT, FQNNGV. The CDR3 extends over 16 amino acids. V lost 3 bases, J lost 4 bases, and 16 bases lay in between. The CDR3 is CASSFQGIYVYNEQFF. The CDR3 nucleotides are TGTGCCAGCAGCTTTCAAGGGATCTATGTGTACAATGAGCAGTTCTTC.

This clonotype was counted at least ten times. The chain combines TRBV7-9 with TRBJ1-6, with D hard to call. V was cut by 6 bases and J by 7 bases, with 16 bases left in between. The CDR3 is 15 residues long. Germline V gene data show CDR1 as SEHNR and CDR2 as FQNEAQ (reference sequence). The CDR3 sequence is CASSYGDQRNSPLHF. DNA of the CDR3: TGTGCCAGCAGTTACGGCGACCAGAGGAATTCACCCCTCCACTTT. Full variable domain (missing parts from reference TRBV7-9 and TRBJ1-6): DTGVSQNPRHKITKRGQNVTFRCDPISEHNRLYWYRQTLGQGPEFLTYFQNEAQLEKSRLLSDRFSAERPKGSFSTLEIQRTEQGDSAMYLCASSYGDQRNSPLHFGNGTRLTVT.

The table lists this clonotype with many counts. The chain couples TRBV10-2 to TRBJ2-3, with D possibly TRBD2 on 5 matching bases. The CDR3 is 14 amino acids. The germline gives CDR1 WSHSY, CDR2 SAAADI. V lost 0 bases and J lost 4, with 8 bases in between. The CDR3 loop is CASSESRVADTQYF. The CDR3, as DNA: TGCGCCAGCAGTGAGTCGAGGGTTGCAGATACGCAGTATTTT.

This clonotype showed up many times. The chain recombines TRBV12-3 or TRBV12-4 with TRBJ1-1; D may be TRBD1 (5 bases). The CDR3 loop spans 15 amino acids. V dropped 0 bases and J dropped 11 bases, with 19 bases sitting between them. The CDR3 DNA follows: TGTGCCAGCAGTTTAGCATCGGGGGGAGGCGAAGCGGCTTTCTTT. Translating gives CASSLASGGGEAAFF.

The chain uses TRBV7-2 and TRBJ2-1, with 10 bases aligning to TRBD2. The V segment lost 1 base and the J segment 6 bases; nucleotides outside the gene matches: 6. Germline-derived CDR1 and CDR2 are SGHTA and FQGNSA. The CDR3 has 16 residues. The CDR3 loop reads CASSLGTSGRANEQFF. CDR3 coding DNA: TGTGCCAGCAGCTTAGGTACCAGCGGGAGGGCCAATGAGCAGTTCTTC. The variable domain in full, completed from reference TRBV7-2 and TRBJ2-1, reads GAGVSQSPSNKVTEKGKDVELRCDPISGHTALYWYRQSLGQGLEFLIYFQGNSAPDKSGLPSDRFSAERTGGSVSTLTIQRTQQEDSAVYLCASSLGTSGRANEQFFGPGTRLTVL.

With respect to this clonotype: One end of the junction fails to match germline, which may point to a read error. This sequence joins TRBV20-1 and TRBJ1-1; D gene uncertain. The length of the CDR3 is 17 residues. Germline CDR1 DFQATT, CDR2 SNEGSKA (reference sequence). This CDR3 reads CCARDLEQTIKNTEAFF. CDR3 coding DNA: TGCTGTGCTAGAGATCTGGAACAGACGATAAAAAACACTGAAGCTTTCTTT.

This clonotype was counted many times. The V call is TRBV7-2, the J call TRBJ2-1; 7 bases agree with TRBD2. Germline V gene sequence: CDR1 SGHTA, CDR2 FQGNSA. Unmatched junction bases numbered 2, after V lost 1 base and J lost 11 bases. This CDR3 spans 12 amino acids. The CDR3 nucleotides are TGTGCCAGCAGCTTAGTGGGGACTAAGCAGTTCTTC. It yields the protein CASSLVGTKQFF.

The chain couples TRBV30 to TRBJ2-3; D not certain. The CDR3 covers 13 residues. Germline lookup yields CDR1 GTSNPN and CDR2 SVGIG (reference sequence). V was clipped by 5 bases and J by 1 base, with 10 bases between them. The CDR3 loop reads CAWARVGTDTQYF. CDR3 DNA: TGTGCCTGGGCCAGAGTGGGCACAGATACGCAGTATTTT.

This clonotype was seen ten or more times. CDR3 amino acids: CASSLLRLATDTQYF. The DNA for the CDR3 is TGCGCCAGCAGCTTGTTACGGCTAGCAACAGATACGCAGTATTTT. The rearrangement links TRBV5-1 to TRBJ2-3; possible D gene TRBD2, 5 bases. The CDR3 totals 15 residues. Germline lookup yields CDR1 SGHRS and CDR2 YFSETQ. The V end lost 1 base, the J end lost 3 bases, and 12 bases lay between the germline ends.

This clonotype was observed many times. The J gene is TRBJ2-2, the V gene TRBV12-3 or TRBV12-4; D gene uncertain. There are 11 residues in the CDR3. Trimming pared 3 bases from V and 8 bases from J, leaving 4 bases between. CDR3 loop: CASSFMGELFF. As DNA, the CDR3 is TGTGCCAGCAGTTTTATGGGGGAGCTGTTTTTT.

This clonotype has a count of ten or more. J is TRBJ1-2 and V is TRBV7-2; D is perhaps TRBD1 (5 bases). Germline CDR1 is SGHTA and CDR2 is FQGNSA. Trimming removed 2 bases from V and 8 bases from J, with 6 bases in between. CDR3 length: 11 amino acids. CDR3: CASSLNRGYTF. The CDR3, as DNA: TGTGCCAGCAGCTTAAACAGGGGCTACACCTTC.

This clonotype occurred many times. One junction end does not reproduce the germline sequence, and a read error may be involved. The rearrangement uses TRBV29-1 and TRBJ2-3; a possible D gene is TRBD1 (5 bases). The germline gives CDR1 SQVTM, CDR2 ANQGSEA. The CDR3 spans 14 residues. The CDR3 DNA sequence: TGCAGCGTAGAAGACAGCCCAAGCACAGATACGCAGTATTTT. Protein sequence: CSVEDSPSTDTQYF.

The sample holds many counts of this clonotype. This chain joins TRBV27 and TRBJ2-1; D may be TRBD2 (7 bases). V was shortened by 2 bases and J by 5 bases, with 16 bases between the two germline ends. The CDR3 is 16 residues long. Germline V lookup: CDR1 MNHEY, CDR2 SMNVEV (reference sequence). In nucleotides, the CDR3 is TGTGCCAGCAGTTTAGCTCGGGGGGCCGTTAACAATGAGCAGTTCTTC. Its protein product is CASSLARGAVNNEQFF.

This clonotype was counted ten times or more. This sequence joins TRBV6-1 and TRBJ1-1, with a possible D match to TRBD1 (5 bases). Germline-derived CDR1 and CDR2 are MNHNS and SASEGT. Trimming stripped 6 bases from V and 7 bases from J, with 18 bases between. The CDR3 has 14 amino acids. The CDR3 region is CASSSPGVLDEAFF. The CDR3 region has the DNA TGTGCCAGCAGCTCCCCGGGGGTTCTCGATGAAGCTTTCTTT.

This clonotype was seen at least ten times. This chain uses TRBV24-1 with TRBJ2-1; tentative D call: TRBD2 (5 bases). Germline loops: CDR1 KGHDR, CDR2 SFDVKD. Trimming took off 3 bases at V and 7 bases at J, with 18 bases between the two ends. The CDR3 has 16 residues. The DNA for the CDR3 is TGTGCCACCAGTGATGCCCGGACTTCGACTCTGAATGAGCAGTTCTTC. Its protein is CATSDARTSTLNEQFF.

This clonotype occurred many times. The chain recombines TRBV5-1 with TRBJ1-6; 8 positions match TRBD1. The junction had 10 bases not matched to a gene; V was cut back by 4 bases and J by 10 bases. The CDR3 covers 15 residues. From germline, CDR1 is SGHRS and CDR2 YFSETQ. CDR3 sequence: CASSPLGQVLSPLHF. The CDR3 DNA reads TGCGCCAGCAGCCCCCTGGGACAGGTGCTGTCACCCCTCCACTTT.

This clonotype was seen ten or more times. The rearrangement joins TRBV4-3 to TRBJ2-3; 10 bases match TRBD2. Germline loops: CDR1 LGHNA, CDR2 YSLEER. CDR3 length: 18 amino acids. V lost 2 bases to trimming and J lost 2 bases; unmatched junction nucleotides: 10. DNA of the CDR3: TGCGCCAGCAGCCAACGGTCGTTTAGCGGGAGGTACACAGATACGCAGTATTTT. Its translation is CASSQRSFSGRYTDTQYF.

In this sample, this clonotype turned up many times. The chain recombines TRBV12-3 or TRBV12-4 with TRBJ1-2, with D perhaps matching TRBD1 (5 bases). The V and J ends lost 3 bases and 0 bases respectively, with 14 bases between them. The CDR3 consists of 16 residues. The CDR3 DNA reads TGTGCCAGCAGTTTCAGGGCAGGGACGGCTAACTATGGCTACACCTTC. Translated: CASSFRAGTANYGYTF.

This clonotype was counted ten times or more. This sequence joins TRBV5-6 and TRBJ2-1; TRBD2 matches 15 bases. The germline gives CDR1 SGHDT, CDR2 YYEEEE. V lost 1 base and J lost 1; bases outside the gene matches: 3. This CDR3 has 18 residues. CDR3 sequence reads: CASSLLGLAGGSYNEQFF. CDR3 nucleotides: TGTGCCAGCAGCTTGCTGGGACTAGCGGGAGGATCCTACAATGAGCAGTTCTTC.

This clonotype was observed at least ten times. This rearrangement joins TRBV4-3 to TRBJ1-2, with unresolved D. Per the germline V gene, CDR1 is LGHNA and CDR2 is YSLEER. V gave up 0 bases and J gave up 0 bases, with 8 bases separating them. This CDR3 comprises 15 residues. The CDR3 sequence is CASSQDTGTNYGYTF. CDR3 in DNA: TGCGCCAGCAGCCAAGATACGGGAACTAACTATGGCTACACCTTC.